This T cell receptor beta chain is drawn from a study of blood T cell repertoires in COVID-19. Study overall: The study drew acute and convalescent COVID-19 samples from the United States, Italy and Spain.

Participants, about 18 to 95 years old, spanned fewer than 30 US areas. Participant-reported clinical history was the basis for cohort assignment. The CDR3 is 14 amino acids. CDR1 and CDR2 (germline): MNHEY, SMNVEV (reference sequence). The V segment lost 1 base and the J segment 7 bases; nucleotides outside the gene matches: 6. As processed by the authors: Amplification from reference gene primers served as the basis for estimated nucleated cell counts. Produced via immunoSEQ multiplex PCR; TCRdb's table is partial and in-frame only. D and trimming were read from the DNA, whereas the V and J calls and clone size are those reported in that table. The sample has roughly 290,000 clones, roughly 89% seen once.

The material sequenced was PBMCs or T cells enriched from blood (not recorded which). This TCR derives from a woman between 18 and 29 years old with acute COVID-19. The chain has TRBV27 and TRBJ2-5; TRBD1 aligns across 7 bases. The CDR3 sequence is CASSLFRGTGTQYF. The CDR3 bases are TGTGCCAGCAGTTTATTCAGGGGGACGGGGACCCAGTACTTC.